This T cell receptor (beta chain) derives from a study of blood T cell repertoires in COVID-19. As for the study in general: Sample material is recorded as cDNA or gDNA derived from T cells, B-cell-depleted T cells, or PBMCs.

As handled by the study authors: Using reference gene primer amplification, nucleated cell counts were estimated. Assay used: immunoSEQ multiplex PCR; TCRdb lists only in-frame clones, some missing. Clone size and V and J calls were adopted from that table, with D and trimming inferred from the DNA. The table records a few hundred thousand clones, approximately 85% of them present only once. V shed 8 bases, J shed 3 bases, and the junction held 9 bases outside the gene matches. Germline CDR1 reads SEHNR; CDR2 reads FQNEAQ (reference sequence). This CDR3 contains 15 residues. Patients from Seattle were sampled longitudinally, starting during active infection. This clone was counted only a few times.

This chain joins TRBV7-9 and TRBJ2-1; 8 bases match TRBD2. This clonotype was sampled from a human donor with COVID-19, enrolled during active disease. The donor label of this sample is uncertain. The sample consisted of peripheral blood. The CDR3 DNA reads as TGTGCCAGCTCCCTCGGGGGGGCCCACTACAATGAGCAGTTCTTC. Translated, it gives CASSLGGAHYNEQFF.